The 15 T cell receptor beta chains listed next were all sequenced from one sample in a study of cytomegalovirus exposure and HLA in healthy donors. The PCR employed 60 Vbeta primers together with 13 Jbeta primers. Method: immunoSEQ multiplex PCR; TCRdb's copy keeps in-frame clones and lacks some. The sample holds roughly 110,000 clones, roughly 76% seen once. Sequencing was performed on PBMCs. The receptors were gathered from a young man in good health and CMV-seronegative.

J is TRBJ2-7 and V is TRBV5-1; 8 nucleotides line up with TRBD1. The CDR3 totals 15 residues. The V gene's germline CDR1 is SGHRS and CDR2 YFSETQ. V lost 4 bases, J lost 6 bases, and 12 bases stayed unmatched. The CDR3 region has the DNA TGCGCCAGCAGCCCTACTGAAGGACAGGGCCCCGAGCAGTACTTC. As protein: CASSPTEGQGPEQYF.

The J gene is TRBJ1-2, the V gene TRBV5-8; weak D call: TRBD1 (5 bases). The length of the CDR3 is 13 residues. The ends were cut back, 3 bases at V and 8 bases at J, with 14 bases in the middle. Germline CDR1 SGHTS, CDR2 YDEGEE. The CDR3: CASSWNRLGGYTF. CDR3 sequence (DNA): TGTGCCAGCAGCTGGAACAGGTTGGGAGGCTACACCTTC.

The chain has TRBV18 and TRBJ2-7; possibly TRBD2 for D (6 bases). Between the trimmed V and J ends, which lost 2 bases and 4 bases, there was a span of 21 bases. The CDR3 consists of 17 residues. Germline V gene sequence: CDR1 KGHSH, CDR2 LQKENI. The CDR3 reads CASSPTGVGASVYEQYF. The CDR3, as DNA: TGTGCCAGCTCACCAACGGGGGTCGGCGCTTCTGTTTACGAGCAGTACTTC.

The chain carries TRBV5-4 and TRBJ2-1; 14 nucleotides align to TRBD2. Losses at the gene ends were 0 bases for V and 7 bases for J; bases not matched to a gene: 3. Looked up from germline, CDR1 is SGHNT and CDR2 is YYREEE (reference sequence). This CDR3 has 16 amino acids. Written as DNA, the CDR3 is TGTGCCAGCAGCTTGGCGGGACTAGCGGGGGCTAATGAGCAGTTCTTC. Its translation: CASSLAGLAGANEQFF.

The chain joins TRBV25-1 to TRBJ1-2; 7 nucleotides match TRBD1. The V gene's germline CDR1 is MGHDK and CDR2 SYGVNS. J gave up 4 bases and V 6 bases, and 5 bases lay outside the gene matches. The CDR3 spans 13 residues. The chain's CDR3 is CASRSDRAYGYTF. The CDR3 region has the DNA TGTGCCAGCAGATCTGACAGGGCCTATGGCTACACCTTC.

This clone came up once. V gene TRBV19 combines with J gene TRBJ2-2, with TRBD1 matching 7 bases. V lost 1 base and J lost 0; bases outside the gene matches: 2. Germline V gives CDR1 LNHDA, CDR2 SQIVND (reference sequence). The CDR3 is 16 residues long. CDR3 region: CASSIVGTANTGELFF. As DNA, the CDR3 is TGTGCCAGTAGTATAGTGGGGACAGCGAACACCGGGGAGCTGTTTTTT.

This clone was detected a few times. The gene calls are TRBV5-6 and TRBJ2-3; D is perhaps TRBD1 (5 bases). Trimming took off 6 bases at V and 1 base at J, with 12 bases between the two ends. This CDR3 contains 14 residues. Germline CDR1 and CDR2: SGHDT and YYEEEE. The CDR3 region is CASKVGAGTDTQYF. The CDR3 nucleotides read TGTGCCAGCAAAGTTGGGGCAGGCACAGATACGCAGTATTTT.

The chain couples TRBV9 to TRBJ1-6; D not certain. Germline CDR1 is SGDLS and CDR2 is YYNGEE. CDR3 length equals 16 residues. The V gene lost 0 bases and the J gene lost 4 bases, with 11 bases spanning the gap. The CDR3 DNA reads TGTGCCAGCAGCGTAGGGGGTCGGGGTTATAATTCACCCCTCCACTTT. Translated: CASSVGGRGYNSPLHF.

The CDR3 nucleotides are TGTGCCAGCAGTTCACAGGGTTATGGCTACACCTTC. Protein product: CASSSQGYGYTF. V and J are TRBV27 and TRBJ1-2; TRBD1 might be the D (6 bases). This CDR3 comprises 12 residues. The germline gives CDR1 MNHEY, CDR2 SMNVEV (reference sequence). V lost 4 bases, J lost 5 bases, and 8 bases lay in between.

The chain carries TRBV7-2 and TRBJ2-5; 10 bases agree with TRBD1. The germline V gene has CDR1 SGHTA and CDR2 FQGNSA. This CDR3 comprises 16 residues. V dropped 5 bases and J dropped 5; count of bases not matched to a gene: 11. CDR3 in amino acids: CASSPLDRGRWETQYF. CDR3 nucleotides: TGTGCCAGCAGCCCCCTTGACAGGGGGCGCTGGGAGACCCAGTACTTC. The full variable domain, its missing parts supplied by reference TRBV7-2 and TRBJ2-5, is GAGVSQSPSNKVTEKGKDVELRCDPISGHTALYWYRQSLGQGLEFLIYFQGNSAPDKSGLPSDRFSAERTGGSVSTLTIQRTQQEDSAVYLCASSPLDRGRWETQYFGPGTRLLVL.

The chain recombines TRBV18 with TRBJ2-7; the match to TRBD1 covers 8 bases. With 2 bases clipped from V and 13 bases from J, the junction kept 7 bases outside the gene matches. The CDR3 spans 12 residues. Germline V gene sequence: CDR1 KGHSH, CDR2 LQKENI. The CDR3 spells CASSPKGDRQYF. CDR3 nucleotides: TGTGCCAGCTCACCAAAGGGGGACAGGCAATACTTC. Based on the CDR3 plus reference TRBV18 and TRBJ2-7, the full variable domain is NAGVMQNPRHLVRRRGQEARLRCSPMKGHSHVYWYRQLPEEGLKFMVYLQKENIIDESGMPKERFSAEFPKEGPSILRIQQVVRGDSAAYFCASSPKGDRQYFGPGTRLTVT.

This clone was counted only a few times. The junction departs from the called germline gene at one end, perhaps through a read error. The chain uses TRBV7-7 and TRBJ2-1; tentatively, D is TRBD1 (6 bases). The CDR3 has 17 amino acids. Germline V lookup: CDR1 SSHAT, CDR2 FNYEAQ (reference sequence). Written as DNA, the CDR3 is TGTGCTAGCAGCAAAGGGGTAGGGCAGGGGTCTAACAATGAGCAGTTCTTC. Protein product: CASSKGVGQGSNNEQFF. The full variable domain, in which reference TRBV7-7 and TRBJ2-1 provide the parts outside the CDR3, is GAGVSQSPRYKVTKRGQDVTLRCDPISSHATLYWYQQALGQGPEFLTYFNYEAQPDKSGLPSDRFSAERPEGSISTLTIQRTEQRDSAMYRCASSKGVGQGSNNEQFFGPGTRLTVL.

The CDR3 here is CASSLEPRGLTNSPLHF. DNA of the CDR3: TGCGCCAGCAGCCTGGAGCCCAGGGGCCTTACAAATTCACCCCTCCACTTT. V and J are TRBV5-1 and TRBJ1-6, with D possibly matching TRBD1 (6 bases). CDR3 size: 17 residues. Trimming took 4 bases from V and 7 from J, leaving 21 bases between them. Germline lookup yields CDR1 SGHRS and CDR2 YFSETQ.

The genes are TRBV5-1 and TRBJ2-2, with D unresolved. The CDR3 spans 14 residues. V lost 0 bases to trimming and J lost 5 bases, with 8 bases between them. Germline V gene data show CDR1 as SGHRS and CDR2 as YFSETQ. The DNA for the CDR3 is TGCGCCAGCAGCTTGGCTACCCTAACCGGGGAGCTGTTTTTT. Protein product: CASSLATLTGELFF.

The gene calls are TRBV27 and TRBJ2-5; the match to TRBD1 covers 8 bases. CDR1 and CDR2 (germline): MNHEY, SMNVEV (reference sequence). The CDR3 consists of 15 residues. With 2 bases clipped from V and 5 bases from J, the junction kept 7 bases outside the gene matches. The CDR3 protein is CASSLGTGARETQYF. The CDR3 DNA follows: TGTGCCAGCAGTTTAGGGACAGGCGCCAGGGAGACCCAGTACTTC.